Listed here is a single T cell receptor (beta chain). The antigen remains undetermined. These data originate in a study of regulatory T cells in long-lasting Graves disease. Study as a whole: Patients with new Graves' disease had used antithyroid drugs below 3 months. General study findings and limits: Study was limited to peripheral blood, excluding thyroid tissue.

As to time point: newly diagnosed GD, antithyroid drugs for less than 3 months. Extracted PBMC RNA gave rise to the TCR library. The guidelines of the American Thyroid Association were the basis for diagnosing Graves' disease. Arm-PCR with iRepertoire HTBI primers amplified the CDR3 regions for these TCR beta libraries. As processed by the authors: Sample data revealed approximately 56 TRBV and 12 to 15 TRBJ segments. MiXCR, applied by TCRdb to the multiplex PCR reads, yields one record per CDR3 protein. The V and J calls, along with clone size, are taken from TCRdb and not from the paper's own processing. The sample has more than 300,000 distinct CDR3 sequences, roughly a sixth seen once. V trimming: 3 bases; J trimming: 0 bases; junction bases outside the gene matches: 9. CDR3 length: 17 residues. The germline CDR1 and CDR2 sequences are SGDLS and YYNGEE.

The gene calls are TRBV9 and TRBJ2-1; 7 nucleotides agree with TRBD1. The sequencing used peripheral blood mononuclear cells (PBMCs), collected at new diagnosis, from a patient treated with antithyroid drugs. The TCR sequence derives from a female donor with Graves disease. DNA for the CDR3: TGTGCCAGCAGCGGAACGACAGGGAAACGCTCCTACAATGAGCAGTTCTTC. The encoded protein is CASSGTTGKRSYNEQFF.